The rows below give T cell receptor beta chains drawn from one sample of a study of cytomegalovirus exposure and HLA in healthy donors. Sequencing used immunoSEQ multiplex PCR; TCRdb keeps in-frame clones, though not all of them. The sample comprises about 200,000 clones, about 82% of which are singletons, and about 2.2% rests with the top ten. Sequenced input: PBMCs. Every receptor here comes from a woman in her 50s in good health and CMV-seronegative. CDR3s include the opening cysteine and the closing phenylalanine or tryptophan. Each record gives: clone size, V gene, CDR3 length, D gene, J gene, CDR3 DNA, CDR3 protein. A D gene is named only where the DNA matches it firmly. Clone size is stated in some rows and not others, as once, few, many or a class when expanded.

clone_size: NA; v_call: TRBV19; cdr3_length: 16; d_call: TRBD1; j_call: TRBJ1-2; cdr3_nt: TGTGCCAGTAGTATCCAGGGGGTAGGGCGCCACAATGGCTACACCTTC; cdr3_aa: CASSIQGVGRHNGYTF
clone_size: NA; v_call: TRBV6-5; cdr3_length: 13; d_call: NA; j_call: TRBJ2-2; cdr3_nt: TGTGCCAGCGCGAGAACAGGGACCGGGGAGCTGTTTTTT; cdr3_aa: CASARTGTGELFF
clone_size: once; v_call: TRBV10-2; cdr3_length: 14; d_call: TRBD2; j_call: TRBJ2-3; cdr3_nt: TGCGCCAGCACCCCGGGACTAGACCCAGATACGCAGTATTTT; cdr3_aa: CASTPGLDPDTQYF
clone_size: once; v_call: TRBV7-8; cdr3_length: 17; d_call: TRBD1; j_call: TRBJ1-5; cdr3_nt: TGTGCCAGCAGCTTAGCAAAAACAGGGGTAGTCATACAGCCCCAGCATTTT; cdr3_aa: CASSLAKTGVVIQPQHF
clone_size: NA; v_call: TRBV6-6; cdr3_length: 13; d_call: NA; j_call: TRBJ2-1; cdr3_nt: TGTGCCAGCAGTTACTCGCGGCGGGAAAGTGAATTCTTC; cdr3_aa: CASSYSRRESEFF
clone_size: NA; v_call: TRBV5-6; cdr3_length: 16; d_call: NA; j_call: TRBJ2-3; cdr3_nt: TGTGCCAGCAGCCCTTTCGGACTCCCATCGGGGGATACGCAGTATTTT; cdr3_aa: CASSPFGLPSGDTQYF
clone_size: NA; v_call: TRBV29-1; cdr3_length: 15; d_call: NA; j_call: TRBJ1-1; cdr3_nt: TGCAGCGTTGAAGATTCGGCCAGGGTGAACACTGAAGCTTTCTTT; cdr3_aa: CSVEDSARVNTEAFF
clone_size: NA; v_call: TRBV4-2; cdr3_length: 17; d_call: TRBD2; j_call: TRBJ2-7; cdr3_nt: TGTGCCAGCAGCCAGCTTACCGGGACTAGCGTGTCCTACGAGCAGTACTTC; cdr3_aa: CASSQLTGTSVSYEQYF
clone_size: NA; v_call: TRBV28; cdr3_length: 13; d_call: NA; j_call: TRBJ1-2; cdr3_nt: TGTGCCAGCAGGGGCAGGGGACCCTATGGCTACACCTTC; cdr3_aa: CASRGRGPYGYTF
clone_size: few; v_call: TRBV5-1; cdr3_length: 17; d_call: NA; j_call: TRBJ1-4; cdr3_nt: TGCGCCAGCAGCTTGGCCGGAGGGGCGGCAACTAATGAAAAACTGTTTTTT; cdr3_aa: CASSLAGGAATNEKLFF
clone_size: NA; v_call: TRBV14; cdr3_length: 16; d_call: NA; j_call: TRBJ2-1; cdr3_nt: TGTGCCAGCAGCCAAGACAGGGGCCCCTTCTACAATGAGCAGTTCTTC; cdr3_aa: CASSQDRGPFYNEQFF
clone_size: NA; v_call: TRBV29-1; cdr3_length: 13; d_call: NA; j_call: TRBJ2-3; cdr3_nt: TGCAGCGTTGTGCTTAGCGGCACAGATACGCAGTATTTT; cdr3_aa: CSVVLSGTDTQYF
clone_size: NA; v_call: TRBV7-2; cdr3_length: 14; d_call: NA; j_call: TRBJ1-5; cdr3_nt: TGTGCCAGCAGCTTAGGCCCTGGAGATCAGCCCCAGCATTTT; cdr3_aa: CASSLGPGDQPQHF
clone_size: NA; v_call: TRBV5-1; cdr3_length: 18; d_call: NA; j_call: TRBJ2-6; cdr3_nt: TGCGCCAGCAGCTTGGCGCCAGCGGAAACCTCTGGGGCCAACGTCCTGACTTTC; cdr3_aa: CASSLAPAETSGANVLTF
clone_size: NA; v_call: TRBV11-1; cdr3_length: 13; d_call: NA; j_call: TRBJ2-7; cdr3_nt: TGTGCCAGCAGATCCCGTGGGGCGGACGAGCAGTACTTC; cdr3_aa: CASRSRGADEQYF
clone_size: NA; v_call: TRBV28; cdr3_length: 14; d_call: NA; j_call: TRBJ1-2; cdr3_nt: TGTGCCAGCAGCCCCCCCGGCAGGGGCTATGGCTACACCTTC; cdr3_aa: CASSPPGRGYGYTF
clone_size: NA; v_call: TRBV28; cdr3_length: 17; d_call: TRBD1; j_call: TRBJ1-5; cdr3_nt: TGTGCCAGCAGTTTCAACAGGGGCATTAATAGCAATCAGCCCCAGCATTTT; cdr3_aa: CASSFNRGINSNQPQHF
clone_size: NA; v_call: TRBV6-1; cdr3_length: 15; d_call: NA; j_call: TRBJ1-1; cdr3_nt: TGTGCCAGCAGTCCAGGACCCGAAGCGGCCACTGAAGCTTTCTTT; cdr3_aa: CASSPGPEAATEAFF
clone_size: NA; v_call: TRBV21-1; cdr3_length: 16; d_call: NA; j_call: TRBJ1-4; cdr3_nt: TGTGCCAGCAGCAAACGGGGGTCCGCAACTAATGAAAAACTGTTTTTT; cdr3_aa: CASSKRGSATNEKLFF
clone_size: few; v_call: TRBV28; cdr3_length: 15; d_call: NA; j_call: TRBJ1-1; cdr3_nt: TGTGCCAGCAGTTTATTCATGGACTTTAAATCTGAAGCTTTCTTT; cdr3_aa: CASSLFMDFKSEAFF
clone_size: NA; v_call: TRBV5-1; cdr3_length: 15; d_call: TRBD1; j_call: TRBJ1-2; cdr3_nt: TGCGCCAGCAGCTTGATCGGGACAGGGGCCTATGGCTACACCTTC; cdr3_aa: CASSLIGTGAYGYTF
clone_size: NA; v_call: TRBV21-1; cdr3_length: 15; d_call: NA; j_call: TRBJ1-2; cdr3_nt: TGTGCCAGCAGCAAACTCAAGACAGGGGGAGATGGCTACACCTTC; cdr3_aa: CASSKLKTGGDGYTF
clone_size: few; v_call: TRBV28; cdr3_length: 16; d_call: NA; j_call: TRBJ2-5; cdr3_nt: TGTGCCAGCAGCCTCATGAGTGGGCAGGGAAAAGAGACCCAGTACTTC; cdr3_aa: CASSLMSGQGKETQYF
clone_size: NA; v_call: TRBV19; cdr3_length: 17; d_call: TRBD1; j_call: TRBJ1-5; cdr3_nt: TGTGCCAGTCGAAGGGAGGCAGGGGGTGGAAACAATCAGCCCCAGCATTTT; cdr3_aa: CASRREAGGGNNQPQHF
clone_size: NA; v_call: TRBV28; cdr3_length: 15; d_call: TRBD1; j_call: TRBJ2-7; cdr3_nt: TGTGCCAGCAGCACCCGCGCAGGGGGCCCCTCAGGGCAGTACTTC; cdr3_aa: CASSTRAGGPSGQYF
clone_size: NA; v_call: TRBV9; cdr3_length: 14; d_call: NA; j_call: TRBJ1-2; cdr3_nt: TGTGCCAGCAGCGTAGTGTCGACAGGATATGGCTACACCTTC; cdr3_aa: CASSVVSTGYGYTF
clone_size: NA; v_call: TRBV11-2; cdr3_length: 14; d_call: NA; j_call: TRBJ2-7; cdr3_nt: TGTGCCAGCAGCCTACAGGCGTCGTTCTACGAGCAGTACTTC; cdr3_aa: CASSLQASFYEQYF
clone_size: NA; v_call: TRBV6-5; cdr3_length: 13; d_call: TRBD1; j_call: TRBJ1-1; cdr3_nt: TGTGCCAGCCGAAAGACAGGGGGCACTGAAGCTTTCTTT; cdr3_aa: CASRKTGGTEAFF
clone_size: NA; v_call: TRBV6-1; cdr3_length: 15; d_call: NA; j_call: TRBJ2-1; cdr3_nt: TGTGCCAGCACTCCGCGGCCGAGCTCCTACAATGAGCAGTTCTTC; cdr3_aa: CASTPRPSSYNEQFF
clone_size: NA; v_call: TRBV28; cdr3_length: 13; d_call: TRBD2; j_call: TRBJ2-7; cdr3_nt: TGTGCCAGCAGTAGCGGGAGCTCCTACGAGCAGTACTTC; cdr3_aa: CASSSGSSYEQYF
clone_size: NA; v_call: TRBV7-9; cdr3_length: 14; d_call: NA; j_call: TRBJ2-3; cdr3_nt: TGTGCCAGCAGCCCGGTTCCGAGCACAGATACGCAGTATTTT; cdr3_aa: CASSPVPSTDTQYF
clone_size: NA; v_call: TRBV5-4; cdr3_length: 15; d_call: TRBD1; j_call: TRBJ2-7; cdr3_nt: TGTGCCAGCAGCTTGGGGACAGGGATAAGCTACGAGCAGTACTTC; cdr3_aa: CASSLGTGISYEQYF
clone_size: NA; v_call: TRBV11-2; cdr3_length: 18; d_call: NA; j_call: TRBJ2-2; cdr3_nt: TGTGCCAGCAGCTTAGCCCGGAGGACTCTCCTGGGTGGCGGGGAGCTGTTTTTT; cdr3_aa: CASSLARRTLLGGGELFF
clone_size: NA; v_call: TRBV29-1; cdr3_length: 16; d_call: NA; j_call: TRBJ2-3; cdr3_nt: TGCAGCGTTGAAGATCTACATCGAGCGTTCACAGATACGCAGTATTTT; cdr3_aa: CSVEDLHRAFTDTQYF
clone_size: NA; v_call: TRBV30; cdr3_length: 14; d_call: NA; j_call: TRBJ1-1; cdr3_nt: TGTGCCTGGAGTAGGGCCGCTGCACGGGGAGGAGCTTTCTTT; cdr3_aa: CAWSRAAARGGAFF
clone_size: NA; v_call: TRBV5-1; cdr3_length: 16; d_call: TRBD1; j_call: TRBJ1-2; cdr3_nt: TGCGCCAGCAGCCCCTCGGGACAGCAACTCTACTATGGCTACACCTTC; cdr3_aa: CASSPSGQQLYYGYTF
clone_size: few; v_call: TRBV28; cdr3_length: 13; d_call: TRBD1; j_call: TRBJ1-5; cdr3_nt: TGTGCCAGCAGAGGACAGGAACATCAGCCCCAGCATTTT; cdr3_aa: CASRGQEHQPQHF
clone_size: NA; v_call: TRBV28; cdr3_length: 14; d_call: TRBD1; j_call: TRBJ2-5; cdr3_nt: TGTGCCAGCAGCGTCGGGACAGAACAAGAGACCCAGTACTTC; cdr3_aa: CASSVGTEQETQYF
clone_size: NA; v_call: TRBV6-1; cdr3_length: 15; d_call: TRBD1; j_call: TRBJ2-7; cdr3_nt: TGTGCCAGCAGAAACACCGGGACAGGGGGCAGCGAGCAGTACTTC; cdr3_aa: CASRNTGTGGSEQYF
clone_size: NA; v_call: TRBV7-3; cdr3_length: 21; d_call: TRBD1; j_call: TRBJ2-2; cdr3_nt: TGTGCCAGCGGCCGGGACAGGGGGCGAGAGGCCCGAAATCCGAACACCGGGGAGCTGTTTTTT; cdr3_aa: CASGRDRGREARNPNTGELFF
clone_size: NA; v_call: TRBV27; cdr3_length: 15; d_call: TRBD1; j_call: TRBJ1-1; cdr3_nt: TGTGCCAGCAGTCCCTCACAGGGGACCTACACTGAAGCTTTCTTT; cdr3_aa: CASSPSQGTYTEAFF
clone_size: NA; v_call: TRBV30; cdr3_length: 11; d_call: TRBD1; j_call: TRBJ1-1; cdr3_nt: TGTGCCTGGACATCGACAGGGGAAGCTTTCTTT; cdr3_aa: CAWTSTGEAFF
clone_size: NA; v_call: TRBV28; cdr3_length: 17; d_call: TRBD2; j_call: TRBJ2-5; cdr3_nt: TGTGCCAGCAGTTTCGTGGGAGGGCGGAACCTACAAGAGACCCAGTACTTC; cdr3_aa: CASSFVGGRNLQETQYF
clone_size: NA; v_call: TRBV21-1; cdr3_length: 15; d_call: NA; j_call: TRBJ2-7; cdr3_nt: TGTGCCAGCAGCAAAAGGGGGGACTACACCTACGAGCAGTACTTC; cdr3_aa: CASSKRGDYTYEQYF
clone_size: few; v_call: TRBV5-1; cdr3_length: 14; d_call: TRBD1; j_call: TRBJ2-3; cdr3_nt: TGCGCCAGCAGCTCGGGACAGAGCACAGATACGCAGTATTTT; cdr3_aa: CASSSGQSTDTQYF
clone_size: NA; v_call: TRBV28; cdr3_length: 16; d_call: NA; j_call: TRBJ2-1; cdr3_nt: TGTGCCAGCAGTGGGCCCGGGGACATAGCTCGTCACGGGCAGTTCTTC; cdr3_aa: CASSGPGDIARHGQFF
clone_size: NA; v_call: TRBV28; cdr3_length: 17; d_call: NA; j_call: TRBJ1-3; cdr3_nt: TGTGCCAGCAGTTTGTTGGGAGGTGTCTTCTCTGGAAACACCATATATTTT; cdr3_aa: CASSLLGGVFSGNTIYF
clone_size: NA; v_call: TRBV5-1; cdr3_length: 16; d_call: TRBD1; j_call: TRBJ1-1; cdr3_nt: TGCGCCAGCAGCTTGGAGTTCGACAGGGGGTACACTGAAGCTTTCTTT; cdr3_aa: CASSLEFDRGYTEAFF
clone_size: few; v_call: TRBV28; cdr3_length: 13; d_call: TRBD2; j_call: TRBJ2-1; cdr3_nt: TGTGCCAGCAGAGTGAGGACTAGCGGAGAGCAGTTCTTC; cdr3_aa: CASRVRTSGEQFF
clone_size: NA; v_call: TRBV27; cdr3_length: 16; d_call: NA; j_call: TRBJ2-1; cdr3_nt: TGTGCCAGCAGGACCGGACAGCCTGATTTCTACAATGAGCAGTTCTTC; cdr3_aa: CASRTGQPDFYNEQFF
clone_size: NA; v_call: TRBV14; cdr3_length: 13; d_call: NA; j_call: TRBJ2-7; cdr3_nt: TGTGCCAGGGGGGCGGTCCTATCCTACGAGCAGTACTTC; cdr3_aa: CARGAVLSYEQYF
clone_size: NA; v_call: TRBV5-4; cdr3_length: 11; d_call: NA; j_call: TRBJ2-3; cdr3_nt: TGTGCCAGCAGCTTTATAGATACGCAGTATTTT; cdr3_aa: CASSFIDTQYF
clone_size: NA; v_call: TRBV28; cdr3_length: 15; d_call: NA; j_call: TRBJ1-2; cdr3_nt: TGTGCCAGCGGGAGGGGGACACTAGCTAACTATGGCTACACCTTC; cdr3_aa: CASGRGTLANYGYTF
clone_size: NA; v_call: TRBV9; cdr3_length: 15; d_call: NA; j_call: TRBJ2-7; cdr3_nt: TGTGCCAGCAGCTTAGGTGGACTACCTGTCTACGAGCAGTACTTC; cdr3_aa: CASSLGGLPVYEQYF
clone_size: once; v_call: TRBV28; cdr3_length: 16; d_call: TRBD2; j_call: TRBJ2-5; cdr3_nt: TGTGCCAGCAGTTTACTCCTAGCGGGAGCTAAGGAGACCCAGTACTTC; cdr3_aa: CASSLLLAGAKETQYF
clone_size: NA; v_call: TRBV6-1; cdr3_length: 13; d_call: NA; j_call: TRBJ1-2; cdr3_nt: TGTGCCAGCAGTGAAACTTTATCCTATGGCTACACCTTC; cdr3_aa: CASSETLSYGYTF
clone_size: NA; v_call: TRBV5-6; cdr3_length: 13; d_call: NA; j_call: TRBJ2-5; cdr3_nt: TGTGCCAGCAGCGCACCTGGGGGGGAGACCCAGTACTTC; cdr3_aa: CASSAPGGETQYF
clone_size: NA; v_call: TRBV29-1; cdr3_length: 11; d_call: TRBD1; j_call: TRBJ1-2; cdr3_nt: TGCAGCCTATGGACAGGGGGGAGCTACACCTTC; cdr3_aa: CSLWTGGSYTF